The source of this T cell receptor (beta chain) is a study of T cell responses to AZD1222 COVID-19 vaccine. Whole-study findings and limits: White British ancestry dominated among donors, who included more females, and clonal diversity was possibly underestimated. Repertoire sampling happened only post peak T cell response.

The table lists this clone with a count of one. What it binds is unknown. Sequenced by immunoSEQ multiplex PCR; TCRdb stores in-frame clones only, minus some. The top ten clones hold about 6.5% of a sample with fewer than 150,000 clones, about 87% of them seen once. Trimming pared 6 bases from V and 3 bases from J, leaving 11 bases between. Germline CDR1 reads LGHDT; CDR2 reads YNNKEL (reference sequence). The CDR3 spans 13 residues. Analysis merged second doses at about 4 or about 12 weeks. The J gene is TRBJ1-1, the V gene TRBV3-1 (or the pseudogene TRBV3-2); unclear D gene. The starting material was peripheral blood, obtained 28 days after the second AZD1222 dose. This clonotype was obtained from an adult who received the AZD1222 COVID-19 vaccine. The CDR3 region is CASSRREYTEAFF. CDR3 bases: TGTGCCAGCAGTCGCCGCGAGTACACTGAAGCTTTCTTT.